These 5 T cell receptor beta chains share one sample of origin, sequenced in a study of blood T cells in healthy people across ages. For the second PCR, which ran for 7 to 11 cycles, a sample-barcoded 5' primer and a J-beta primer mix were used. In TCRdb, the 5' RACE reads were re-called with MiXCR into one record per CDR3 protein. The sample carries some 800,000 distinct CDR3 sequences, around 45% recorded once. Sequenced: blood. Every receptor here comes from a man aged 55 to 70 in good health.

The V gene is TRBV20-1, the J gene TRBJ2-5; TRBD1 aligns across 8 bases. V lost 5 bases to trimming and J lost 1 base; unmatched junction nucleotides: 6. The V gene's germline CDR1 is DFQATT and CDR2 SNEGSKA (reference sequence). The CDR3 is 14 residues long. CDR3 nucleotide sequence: TGCAGTGCTGTGTACGGACAGGGCCAAGAGACCCAGTACTTC. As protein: CSAVYGQGQETQYF.

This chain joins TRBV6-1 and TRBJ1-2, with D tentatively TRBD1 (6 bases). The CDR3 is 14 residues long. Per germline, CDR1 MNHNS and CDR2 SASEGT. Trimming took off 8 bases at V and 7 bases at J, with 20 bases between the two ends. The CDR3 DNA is TGTGCCAGCGGCCTAGTCACAGGGCTGAGTGGCTACACCTTC. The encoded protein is CASGLVTGLSGYTF.

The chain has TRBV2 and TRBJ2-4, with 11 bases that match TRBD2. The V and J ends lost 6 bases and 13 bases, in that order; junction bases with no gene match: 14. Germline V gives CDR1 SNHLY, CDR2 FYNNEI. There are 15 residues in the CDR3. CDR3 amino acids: CASRTTGTSGRQQYF. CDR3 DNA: TGTGCCAGCAGGACGACCGGGACTAGCGGACGCCAGCAGTACTTC.

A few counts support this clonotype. The CDR3 nucleotides read TGTGCCAGCAGTTACTTTCTAGGCACAGATACGCAGTATTTT. Protein product: CASSYFLGTDTQYF. The chain employs TRBV6-5 and TRBJ2-3, with unresolved D. Trimming removed 1 base at V and 1 base at J, with 6 bases between. CDR3 length equals 14 residues. Looked up from germline, CDR1 is MNHEY and CDR2 is SVGAGI.

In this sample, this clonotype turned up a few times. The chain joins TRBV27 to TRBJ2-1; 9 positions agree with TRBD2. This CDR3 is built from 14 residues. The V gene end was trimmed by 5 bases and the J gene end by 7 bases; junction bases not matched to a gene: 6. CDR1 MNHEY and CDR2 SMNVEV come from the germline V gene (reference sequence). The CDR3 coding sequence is TGTGCCAGCAGTCGGCGGGGGGGCCTTAATGAGCAGTTCTTC. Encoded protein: CASSRRGGLNEQFF.